Below, 32 T cell receptor beta chains from the same sample are listed, as sequenced in a study of OX40 agonist ivuxolimab in advanced cancers. TCRdb's table, derived via immunoSEQ multiplex PCR, lists solely in-frame clones and lacks some. This table has tens of thousands of clones, 88% appearing once. This specimen was CD4+ or CD8+ T cells sorted from blood, taken in a trial of the OX40 agonist ivuxolimab. These receptors all stem from an adult with an advanced solid tumor such as melanoma, head and neck, liver or kidney cancer.

The chain links TRBV28 to TRBJ2-2, with TRBD1 identical over 9 bases. The CDR3 has 15 amino acids. CDR1 and CDR2 from the germline V gene are MDHEN and SYDVKM. Trimming took 8 bases from V and 3 from J; bases not matched to a gene: 7. Written as DNA, the CDR3 is TGTGCCAGCGGACAGGGGCTCGGCGACACCGGGGAGCTGTTTTTT. Protein: CASGQGLGDTGELFF.

V gene TRBV19 combines with J gene TRBJ2-1; 11 positions match TRBD2. CDR3 length: 14 residues. The germline gives CDR1 LNHDA, CDR2 SQIVND (reference sequence). Trimming took 6 bases from V and 9 from J; bases not matched to a gene: 7. The CDR3 sequence: CASRDSGRGSEQFF. The CDR3 region has the DNA TGTGCCAGTAGGGATAGCGGGAGGGGCAGTGAGCAGTTCTTC.

This chain joins TRBV19 and TRBJ2-2; a possible D gene is TRBD1 (6 bases). CDR3 size: 16 residues. V lost 8 bases to trimming and J lost 2 bases, with 18 bases between them. The germline CDR1 and CDR2 sequences are LNHDA and SQIVND (reference sequence). The CDR3 here is CASLPGALINTGELFF. As DNA, the CDR3 is TGTGCCAGTCTCCCAGGGGCCCTTATCAACACCGGGGAGCTGTTTTTT.

The genes are TRBV5-1 and TRBJ2-3; D unresolved. Trimming cost V 3 bases and J 5 bases, with 13 bases left between them. Germline CDR1 reads SGHRS; CDR2 reads YFSETQ. The CDR3 is made up of 14 amino acids. CDR3 protein: CASSSRTQVDTQYF. CDR3 bases: TGCGCCAGCAGCTCGCGGACCCAGGTAGATACGCAGTATTTT. The complete variable domain, with remaining parts taken from reference TRBV5-1 and TRBJ2-3, reads KAGVTQTPRYLIKTRGQQVTLSCSPISGHRSVSWYQQTPGQGLQFLFEYFSETQRNKGNFPGRFSGRQFSNSRSEMNVSTLELGDSALYLCASSSRTQVDTQYFGPGTRLTVL.

This rearrangement joins TRBV7-3 to TRBJ2-3; 9 nucleotides line up with TRBD2. The V and J ends lost 4 bases and 6 bases, in that order; junction bases with no gene match: 11. CDR1 SGHTA and CDR2 FQGTGA come from the germline V gene. This CDR3 contains 16 residues. CDR3: CASSSRSSGKRDTQYF. In DNA, the CDR3 is TGTGCCAGCAGCTCCCGCTCTAGCGGGAAGCGTGATACGCAGTATTTT. Combining the CDR3 with reference TRBV7-3 and TRBJ2-3 gives the whole variable domain GAGVSQTPSNKVTEKGKYVELRCDPISGHTALYWYRQSLGQGPEFLIYFQGTGAADDSGLPNDRFFAVRPEGSVSTLKIQRTERGDSAVYLCASSSRSSGKRDTQYFGPGTRLTVL.

The CDR3 nucleotides are TGCGCCAGCAGCCCGGACAGGGGCTATAAGGGAGATACGCAGTATTTT. Translation: CASSPDRGYKGDTQYF. J is TRBJ2-3 and V is TRBV5-1, with 9 positions matching TRBD1. The V gene's germline CDR1 is SGHRS and CDR2 YFSETQ. The CDR3 extends over 16 amino acids. V was pared by 4 bases and J by 5 bases, with 11 bases of the junction left unmatched.

The CDR3 DNA reads TGTGCCAGCAGTCTCGGCGGGGCTGGTAATGAAAAACTGTTTTTT. As protein: CASSLGGAGNEKLFF. The V call is TRBV27, the J call TRBJ1-4; D may be TRBD1 (5 bases). Trimming shortened V by 5 bases and J by 4 bases, and 14 bases separated the two germline ends. CDR3 size: 15 residues. Germline CDR1 reads MNHEY; CDR2 reads SMNVEV (reference sequence).

The V and J genes are TRBV6-5 and TRBJ1-1; D is unclear. From germline, CDR1 is MNHEY and CDR2 SVGAGI. V was cut by 5 bases and J by 0 bases, with 7 bases left in between. The CDR3 has 13 amino acids. CDR3 coding DNA: TGTGCCAGCAGTGTCGGGCTGAACACTGAAGCTTTCTTT. Protein sequence: CASSVGLNTEAFF.

This clone has a single count. V usage is TRBV2 and J usage is TRBJ2-7; D possibly matches TRBD1 or TRBD2 (7 bases each). There are 15 residues in the CDR3. Trimming stripped 5 bases from V and 2 bases from J, with 16 bases between. CDR1 and CDR2 from the germline V gene are SNHLY and FYNNEI. The CDR3 reads CASSTQGRGAYEQYF. The CDR3 bases are TGTGCCAGCAGTACACAGGGGAGGGGCGCCTACGAGCAGTACTTC.

The CDR3 DNA reads as TGCGCCAGCAGCTTGGGGGGGACTAGCACAGATACGCAGTATTTT. Protein product: CASSLGGTSTDTQYF. The rearrangement uses TRBV5-1 and TRBJ2-3; D is perhaps TRBD2 (6 bases). This CDR3 comprises 15 residues. V was clipped by 0 bases and J by 0 bases, with 8 bases between them. CDR1 is SGHRS, CDR2 YFSETQ, per germline.

The rearrangement uses TRBV9 and TRBJ1-2, with 11 bases fitting TRBD1. Germline V lookup: CDR1 SGDLS, CDR2 YYNGEE. Trimming removed 7 bases from V and 6 bases from J; junction bases left unmatched: 11. The CDR3 length is 15 residues. CDR3 amino acids: CASPRTGGEVDGYTF. The CDR3, as DNA: TGTGCCAGCCCCCGGACAGGGGGCGAGGTTGATGGCTACACCTTC.

The chain is built from TRBV19 and TRBJ2-5; possible D gene TRBD1, 5 bases. The CDR3 contains 14 residues. V lost 6 bases and J 3 bases, leaving 14 bases between the germline ends. Germline CDR1 reads LNHDA; CDR2 reads SQIVND (reference sequence). The CDR3 reads CASSPDLGEETQYF. In DNA form, the CDR3 reads TGTGCCAGTAGCCCCGATTTAGGGGAAGAGACCCAGTACTTC.

V is TRBV18 and J is TRBJ1-1; D is unresolved. This CDR3 has 13 residues. V was clipped by 4 bases and J by 1 base, with 7 bases between them. The germline V gene encodes CDR1 KGHSH and CDR2 LQKENI. CDR3 residues: CASSREGNTEAFF. CDR3 bases: TGTGCCAGCTCACGGGAGGGGAACACTGAAGCTTTCTTT.

V gene TRBV7-5 combines with J gene TRBJ2-5. TRBV7-5 is classified as a pseudogene. The CDR3 is 13 amino acids. CDR3 in amino acids: CVRSSCGEETQYF. As DNA, the CDR3 is TGTGTCAGAAGCTCCTGTGGGGAAGAGACCCAGTACTTC.

This sequence joins TRBV7-2 and TRBJ2-3; tentatively, D is TRBD2 (5 bases). From germline, CDR1 is SGHTA and CDR2 FQGNSA. The CDR3 runs 14 residues. V was clipped by 5 bases and J by 4 bases, with 13 bases between them. CDR3 sequence: CASSPLVSSDTQYF. As DNA, the CDR3 is TGTGCCAGCAGCCCACTAGTTAGTTCAGATACGCAGTATTTT.

The V and J genes are TRBV4-2 and TRBJ2-5, with D perhaps TRBD1 (5 bases). The germline gives CDR1 LGHNA, CDR2 YNFKEQ. This CDR3 spans 15 amino acids. Trimming left V 4 bases short and J 1 base short, with 13 bases between. The CDR3 region is CASSLTTVSQETQYF. CDR3 nucleotides: TGTGCCAGCAGCCTAACGACAGTTTCCCAAGAGACCCAGTACTTC.

This chain uses TRBV5-1 with TRBJ2-1, with D perhaps matching TRBD1 (6 bases). With 3 bases removed from V and 0 bases from J, the gap between germline ends came to 13 bases. CDR3 length equals 16 residues. Germline lookup yields CDR1 SGHRS and CDR2 YFSETQ. CDR3 in DNA: TGCGCCAGCAGCTCGGGACATGCGAGCTCCTACAATGAGCAGTTCTTC. The encoded protein is CASSSGHASSYNEQFF.

The J gene is TRBJ1-4, the V gene TRBV7-2, with a weak D call TRBD1 (5 bases). Trimming stripped 5 bases from V and 8 bases from J, with 15 bases between. CDR1 SGHTA and CDR2 FQGNSA come from the germline V gene. This CDR3 spans 14 amino acids. The CDR3 protein is CASSVGTGVEKLFF. For the CDR3, the DNA is TGTGCCAGCAGCGTCGGGACTGGCGTAGAAAAACTGTTTTTT.

The chain carries TRBV14 and TRBJ1-2, with D unresolved. Trimming shortened V by 3 bases and J by 1 base, and 6 bases separated the two germline ends. The CDR3 covers 13 residues. Germline assignment: CDR1 SGHDN and CDR2 FVKESK. The DNA for the CDR3 is TGTGCCAGCAGCCAGAGATTTAACTATGGCTACACCTTC. Its protein is CASSQRFNYGYTF. Full variable domain (missing parts from reference TRBV14 and TRBJ1-2): EAGVTQFPSHSVIEKGQTVTLRCDPISGHDNLYWYRRVMGKEIKFLLHFVKESKQDESGMPNNRFLAERTGGTYSTLKVQPAELEDSGVYFCASSQRFNYGYTFGSGTRLTVV.

This clone appeared once. The chain is built from TRBV19 and TRBJ2-7; 7 bases are a match to TRBD1. V gave up 0 bases and J gave up 3 bases; unmatched junction bases: 5. Germline CDR1 is LNHDA and CDR2 is SQIVND (reference sequence). The CDR3 runs 15 residues. As DNA, the CDR3 is TGTGCCAGTAGTATAGAAGGGGGCCCAGGCTACGAGCAGTACTTC. The encoded protein is CASSIEGGPGYEQYF.

The chain carries TRBV5-1 and TRBJ1-4; 9 nucleotides align to TRBD1. Germline V lookup: CDR1 SGHRS, CDR2 YFSETQ. Trimming took 4 bases from V and 5 from J; bases not matched to a gene: 9. CDR3 length: 16 amino acids. The CDR3 loop is CASSRPTGTGNEKLFF. CDR3 sequence (DNA): TGCGCCAGCAGCAGACCTACCGGGACAGGGAATGAAAAACTGTTTTTT.

The chain combines TRBV9 with TRBJ2-2; tentative D call: TRBD1 (6 bases). Germline V gene sequence: CDR1 SGDLS, CDR2 YYNGEE. The CDR3 is 15 residues long. V was trimmed by 2 bases and J by 3 bases, leaving 11 bases between them. The CDR3 bases are TGTGCCAGCAGCGTTCAGGGGTCCTACACCGGGGAGCTGTTTTTT. This encodes CASSVQGSYTGELFF.

This chain links TRBV4-1 with TRBJ2-2; 8 positions match TRBD1. The CDR3 extends over 17 amino acids. Germline V gene data show CDR1 as MGHRA and CDR2 as YSYEKL. With 1 base clipped from V and 7 bases from J, the junction kept 11 bases outside the gene matches. The CDR3 DNA is TGCGCCAGCAGCCAAGTCTGGGGGCTAACAGGGGGCGGGGAGCTGTTTTTT. Its translation: CASSQVWGLTGGGELFF.

The chain links TRBV13 to TRBJ2-7; TRBD1 aligns across 7 bases. Unmatched junction bases numbered 8, after V lost 6 bases and J lost 3 bases. The CDR3 totals 14 residues. Germline values: CDR1 PRHDT, CDR2 FYEKMQ (reference sequence). CDR3: CASSPSTGLYEQYF. In DNA, the CDR3 is TGTGCCAGCAGTCCGTCGACAGGGCTCTACGAGCAGTACTTC.

By share, this clone counts as medium-sized. The chain links TRBV18 to TRBJ1-1, with unresolved D. Germline lookup yields CDR1 KGHSH and CDR2 LQKENI. The CDR3 is 11 amino acids. The ends were cut back, 3 bases at V and 3 bases at J, with 2 bases in the middle. The CDR3: CASSPDTEAFF. Here the CDR3 DNA reads TGTGCCAGCTCACCGGACACTGAAGCTTTCTTT.

CDR3 in amino acids: CASSRGASYNEQFF. CDR3 nucleotides: TGTGCCAGCAGCCGAGGGGCGAGCTACAATGAGCAGTTCTTC. The chain joins TRBV7-9 to TRBJ2-1; possibly TRBD1 or TRBD2 for D (5 bases each). Germline CDR1 SEHNR, CDR2 FQNEAQ (reference sequence). V lost 5 bases, J lost 3 bases, and 11 bases lay in between. This CDR3 has 14 residues.

The rearrangement joins TRBV19 to TRBJ2-1, with TRBD2 matching over 13 bases. This CDR3 spans 17 amino acids. The V segment lost 1 base and the J segment 5 bases; nucleotides outside the gene matches: 5. Germline loops: CDR1 LNHDA, CDR2 SQIVND (reference sequence). The CDR3 region is CASSIVGTSGINNEQFF. The CDR3 DNA reads TGTGCCAGTAGTATAGTTGGGACTAGCGGGATAAACAATGAGCAGTTCTTC. The variable domain in full, completed from reference TRBV19 and TRBJ2-1, reads DGGITQSPKYLFRKEGQNVTLSCEQNLNHDAMYWYRQDPGQGLRLIYYSQIVNDFQKGDIAEGYSVSREKKESFPLTVTSAQKNPTAFYLCASSIVGTSGINNEQFFGPGTRLTVL.

The chain carries TRBV5-1 and TRBJ2-2; 9 bases match TRBD2. The V segment lost 1 base and the J segment 3 bases; nucleotides outside the gene matches: 10. The CDR3 consists of 18 residues. Germline V gives CDR1 SGHRS, CDR2 YFSETQ. DNA for the CDR3: TGCGCCAGCAGCTTGAGCAAGCGCGGGAGGGTCGACACCGGGGAGCTGTTTTTT. Protein product: CASSLSKRGRVDTGELFF.

This chain connects TRBV5-8 to TRBJ2-3, with TRBD1 identical over 7 bases. Germline assignment: CDR1 SGHTS and CDR2 YDEGEE. The J segment lost 5 bases and the V segment lost 3 bases, leaving 6 bases of the junction unmatched. The CDR3 loop spans 14 amino acids. The CDR3 coding sequence is TGTGCCAGCAGCTCTACAGGGGTGTTAGATACGCAGTATTTT. Its translation is CASSSTGVLDTQYF.

The gene calls are TRBV27 and TRBJ2-1, with 13 bases matching TRBD2. Per the germline V gene, CDR1 is MNHEY and CDR2 is SMNVEV (reference sequence). This CDR3 has 14 amino acids. V lost 7 bases to trimming and J lost 7 bases; unmatched junction nucleotides: 4. CDR3 in amino acids: CASNPTSGRNEQFF. CDR3 DNA sequence: TGTGCCAGCAACCCGACTAGCGGGAGGAATGAGCAGTTCTTC.

V usage is TRBV2 and J usage is TRBJ2-5; D is perhaps TRBD1 (5 bases). This CDR3 spans 15 amino acids. V lost 6 bases and J lost 1, with 15 bases in between. The V gene's germline CDR1 is SNHLY and CDR2 FYNNEI. CDR3 in amino acids: CASRLVDRPQETQYF. The CDR3 bases are TGTGCCAGCAGGTTGGTCGACAGACCCCAAGAGACCCAGTACTTC.

The rearrangement uses TRBV27 and TRBJ2-1; D possibly corresponds to TRBD2 (6 bases). CDR1 and CDR2 (germline): MNHEY, SMNVEV (reference sequence). V was clipped by 10 bases and J by 6 bases, with 22 bases between them. The CDR3 extends over 15 amino acids. The CDR3: CAISSRGEMSNEQFF. The CDR3 coding sequence is TGTGCCATCTCGAGCCGCGGGGAGATGAGCAATGAGCAGTTCTTC.